The 24 T cell receptor beta chains listed next were all sequenced from one sample in a study of neoadjuvant anti-PD-1 for oral cavity cancer. Sequencing used immunoSEQ multiplex PCR; TCRdb keeps in-frame clones, though not all of them. The sample lists about 16,000 clones, 67% seen once, with around 2.5% in the top ten. The sample was PBMCs, taken before nivolumab (anti-PD-1) treatment. These receptors were collected from a person aged 35-79 years with oral cavity squamous cell carcinoma.

This sequence joins TRBV6-5 and TRBJ2-1; 10 nucleotides match TRBD2. The CDR3 covers 15 residues. The V and J ends lost 8 bases and 0 bases, in that order; junction bases with no gene match: 4. Germline CDR1 MNHEY, CDR2 SVGAGI. The CDR3 here is CASAIAGGSYNEQFF. DNA of the CDR3: TGTGCCAGCGCTATAGCGGGAGGCTCCTACAATGAGCAGTTCTTC.

This chain connects TRBV27 to TRBJ1-5; no definite D call. V lost 3 bases, J lost 7 bases, and 10 bases lay in between. Germline V gives CDR1 MNHEY, CDR2 SMNVEV (reference sequence). The CDR3 has 13 residues. The chain's CDR3 is CASSFLGAQPQHF. In nucleotides, the CDR3 is TGTGCCAGCAGTTTTTTGGGTGCACAGCCCCAGCATTTT.

The chain joins TRBV28 to TRBJ2-1, with D possibly matching TRBD2 (6 bases). The CDR3 runs to 15 residues. Trimming cost V 3 bases and J 4 bases, with 13 bases left between them. CDR1 MDHEN and CDR2 SYDVKM come from the germline V gene. The CDR3 here is CASSFPGLSYNEQFF. As DNA, the CDR3 is TGTGCCAGCAGTTTCCCGGGACTTTCGTACAATGAGCAGTTCTTC.

The J gene is TRBJ2-7, the V gene TRBV5-8, with a weak D call TRBD2 (6 bases). CDR1 SGHTS and CDR2 YDEGEE come from the germline V gene. The V end lost 3 bases, the J end lost 3 bases, and 16 bases lay between the germline ends. CDR3 length equals 15 residues. The CDR3 DNA is TGTGCCAGCAGCTGGGCGGGTTCTAGCGACTACGAGCAGTACTTC. Translated: CASSWAGSSDYEQYF.

The genes are TRBV6-5 and TRBJ2-7; D is perhaps TRBD1 or TRBD2 (5 bases each). V was pared by 10 bases and J by 2 bases, with 12 bases between. This CDR3 has 12 residues. The germline gives CDR1 MNHEY, CDR2 SVGAGI. The CDR3 here is CATGPAPYEQYF. The CDR3, as DNA: TGTGCCACGGGACCCGCCCCCTACGAGCAGTACTTC.

The chain uses TRBV10-3 and TRBJ1-4; no reliable D call. With 0 bases removed from V and 4 bases from J, the gap between germline ends came to 9 bases. CDR3 size: 15 residues. CDR1 and CDR2 from the germline V gene are ENHRY and SYGVKD. In nucleotides, the CDR3 is TGTGCCATCAGTGAGTCGGGCGGCCTTAATGAAAAACTGTTTTTT. It specifies CAISESGGLNEKLFF.

This sequence joins TRBV6-5 and TRBJ1-3; D might be TRBD1 (5 bases). Germline CDR1 reads MNHEY; CDR2 reads SVGAGI. Trimming cost V 8 bases and J 0 bases, with 11 bases left between them. The CDR3 contains 14 residues. Here the CDR3 reads CASGGQNSGNTIYF. CDR3 DNA sequence: TGTGCCAGCGGAGGACAAAACTCTGGAAACACCATATATTTT.

The chain couples TRBV25-1 to TRBJ2-3; D not certain. The CDR3 extends over 11 amino acids. V was shortened by 6 bases and J by 6 bases, with 7 bases between the two germline ends. The germline CDR1 and CDR2 sequences are MGHDK and SYGVNS. This CDR3 is CASRIRDTQYF. In DNA form, the CDR3 reads TGTGCCAGCAGAATCAGGGATACGCAGTATTTT.

The V gene is TRBV27, the J gene TRBJ2-7; D perhaps matches TRBD1 (5 bases). Germline lookup yields CDR1 MNHEY and CDR2 SMNVEV (reference sequence). The CDR3 loop spans 14 amino acids. Trimming pared 2 bases from V and 3 bases from J, leaving 11 bases between. The CDR3 region has the DNA TGTGCCAGCAGTTTACAGGGTGACCTCTACGAGCAGTACTTC. Its protein is CASSLQGDLYEQYF.

J is TRBJ2-2 and V is TRBV5-1; TRBD1 matches 7 bases. The CDR3 has 15 residues. The V gene end was trimmed by 4 bases and the J gene end by 6 bases; junction bases not matched to a gene: 9. CDR1 and CDR2 (germline): SGHRS, YFSETQ. For the CDR3, the DNA is TGCGCCAGCAGCACGACAGGGAATCAAGCCGGGGAGCTGTTTTTT. This translates into CASSTTGNQAGELFF.

The CDR3 is CASSSGGDTEAFF. CDR3 nucleotide sequence: TGCGCCAGCAGCTCCGGAGGGGACACTGAAGCTTTCTTT. This chain links TRBV5-1 with TRBJ1-1, with a possible D match to TRBD1 (5 bases). The CDR3 extends over 13 amino acids. V gave up 3 bases and J gave up 3 bases, with 9 bases separating them. CDR1 SGHRS and CDR2 YFSETQ come from the germline V gene.

CDR3 amino acids: CASTSVDTQYF. CDR3 bases: TGTGCCAGCACCTCAGTAGATACGCAGTATTTT. The chain links TRBV27 to TRBJ2-3; D unclear. The V end was cut by 7 bases, the J end by 5 bases, with 7 bases between. The CDR3 runs to 11 residues. Germline CDR1 is MNHEY and CDR2 is SMNVEV (reference sequence).

J is TRBJ2-7 and V is TRBV6-6; the D gene is possibly TRBD2 (5 bases). Between the trimmed V and J ends, which lost 0 bases and 4 bases, there was a span of 10 bases. This CDR3 spans 14 amino acids. Germline loops: CDR1 MNHNY, CDR2 SVGAGI (reference sequence). CDR3 region: CASSYSQTRYEQYF. In nucleotides, the CDR3 is TGTGCCAGCAGTTACTCTCAAACTAGGTACGAGCAGTACTTC.

The chain couples TRBV2 to TRBJ2-2, with D possibly TRBD1 on 5 matching bases. This CDR3 is built from 14 residues. V dropped 5 bases and J dropped 5 bases, with 12 bases sitting between them. CDR1 is SNHLY and CDR2 is FYNNEI in the germline V gene. CDR3 DNA sequence: TGTGCCAGCAGTCTCCCTCAGGGTACCGGGGAGCTGTTTTTT. Its translation is CASSLPQGTGELFF.

The chain combines TRBV5-1 with TRBJ1-4; 9 bases line up with TRBD1. Trimming removed 0 bases from V and 8 bases from J; junction bases left unmatched: 5. Germline assignment: CDR1 SGHRS and CDR2 YFSETQ. The CDR3 runs to 15 residues. The DNA for the CDR3 is TGCGCCAGCAGCTTGGGGGGGACAGGGCCAGAAAAACTGTTTTTT. Its translation: CASSLGGTGPEKLFF.

V usage is TRBV19 and J usage is TRBJ1-2; D might be TRBD1 (5 bases). Germline CDR1 is LNHDA and CDR2 is SQIVND (reference sequence). V shed 3 bases and J shed 8 bases, with 10 bases lying between them. CDR3 size: 12 residues. CDR3: CASSIGGDGYTF. The CDR3 DNA sequence: TGTGCCAGTAGTATCGGAGGGGACGGCTACACCTTC.

The chain uses TRBV6-1 and TRBJ2-1; a possible D gene is TRBD2 (5 bases). Trimming took off 8 bases at V and 7 bases at J, with 15 bases between the two ends. Germline CDR1 and CDR2: MNHNS and SASEGT. CDR3 length equals 13 residues. CDR3 nucleotide sequence: TGTGCCAGCGCGGAGGAAAGGAATAATGAGCAGTTCTTC. Translated: CASAEERNNEQFF.

This clone turned up a few times. The rearrangement uses TRBV7-9 and TRBJ2-1; TRBD2 agrees at 9 bases. The CDR3 length is 15 residues. J gave up 5 bases and V 5 bases, and 7 bases lay outside the gene matches. The V gene's germline CDR1 is SEHNR and CDR2 FQNEAQ (reference sequence). The CDR3 sequence is CASSLGLAFHNEQFF. CDR3 nucleotide sequence: TGTGCCAGCAGCCTGGGACTAGCATTTCACAATGAGCAGTTCTTC.

The DNA of the CDR3 is TGTGCCAGCAAAAGGGACTTAATTTCTTCGCAGTATTTT. Translating it yields CASKRDLISSQYF. The V gene is TRBV6-5, the J gene TRBJ2-3; possible D gene TRBD2, 6 bases. The CDR3 consists of 13 residues. The V gene's germline CDR1 is MNHEY and CDR2 SVGAGI. With 7 bases removed from V and 10 bases from J, the gap between germline ends came to 18 bases.

The chain couples TRBV5-1 to TRBJ2-1; D is possibly TRBD1 (6 bases). Germline V gene sequence: CDR1 SGHRS, CDR2 YFSETQ. The germline V and J ends were trimmed by 2 bases and 8 bases, with 14 bases remaining between them. CDR3 length: 14 amino acids. This chain's CDR3 is CASSFYQGGDEQFF. The DNA of the CDR3 is TGCGCCAGCAGCTTTTACCAAGGGGGAGATGAGCAGTTCTTC.

Turning to this clone: One end of the junction fails to match germline, which may point to a read error. The chain joins TRBV2 to TRBJ2-5, with D possibly matching TRBD1 (5 bases). CDR3 length: 15 amino acids. Germline CDR1 is SNHLY and CDR2 is FYNNEI. CDR3 bases: TGTGCCAGTAGTGATAGGGGATCTACCCAAGAGACCCAGTACTTC. This sequence encodes CASSDRGSTQETQYF.

The CDR3 region has the DNA TGTGCCAGCAGCTACGGACAGGGGGTTTATGGCTACACCTTC. The encoded protein is CASSYGQGVYGYTF. The V call is TRBV5-6, the J call TRBJ1-2, with 10 bases fitting TRBD1. Germline V CDR1 and CDR2: SGHDT, YYEEEE. With 3 bases clipped from V and 5 bases from J, the junction kept 4 bases outside the gene matches. The CDR3 consists of 14 residues. The full variable domain, in which reference TRBV5-6 and TRBJ1-2 provide the parts outside the CDR3, is DAGVTQSPTHLIKTRGQQVTLRCSPKSGHDTVSWYQQALGQGPQFIFQYYEEEERQRGNFPDRFSGHQFPNYSSELNVNALLLGDSALYLCASSYGQGVYGYTFGSGTRLTVV.

The rearrangement links TRBV6-4 to TRBJ2-3; D remains unclear. Between the trimmed V and J ends, which lost 3 bases and 2 bases, there was a span of 9 bases. Per the germline V gene, CDR1 is MRHNA and CDR2 is SNTAGT. The CDR3 has 14 residues. As DNA, the CDR3 is TGTGCCAGCAGTGAGGAAAAGTCCACAGATACGCAGTATTTT. The encoded protein is CASSEEKSTDTQYF.

V usage is TRBV12-5 and J usage is TRBJ2-2, with D possibly being TRBD1 or TRBD2 (5 bases each). Trimming took 6 bases from V and 4 from J, leaving 12 bases between them. This CDR3 has 14 amino acids. Germline CDR1 is LGHNT and CDR2 is FRNRAP. CDR3 nucleotide sequence: TGTGCTAGTGGCCCGGGGACGGTCACCGGGGAGCTGTTTTTT. As protein: CASGPGTVTGELFF.